The 11 T cell receptor beta chains below were found in one sample sequenced in a study of Ad26.COV2.S vaccination and SARS-CoV-2 variants. The sample's treatment: roughly 19 received Ad26.COV2.S at low or high dose, single or two shots; roughly 5 received placebo; per-sample allocation not given. Sampling happened 63 days after the first vaccine or placebo injection. TCRdb keeps only in-frame clones here, not all; method: immunoSEQ multiplex PCR. The sample lists some 480,000 clones, around 90% seen once, with more than 10% in the top ten. The sequences come from peripheral blood, collected in a trial of Ad26.COV2.S vaccine versus placebo. These receptors originate from a person aged 18-65 years who received the Ad26.COV2.S COVID-19 vaccine or a placebo.

This clone has just a few counts. V usage is TRBV4-3 and J usage is TRBJ2-5; tentative D call: TRBD1 (6 bases). This CDR3 is built from 15 residues. V lost 0 bases and J lost 5, with 13 bases in between. CDR1 and CDR2 (germline): LGHNA, YSLEER. CDR3 residues: CASSQDNTGSETQYF. The CDR3 nucleotides read TGCGCCAGCAGCCAAGATAATACAGGGTCGGAGACCCAGTACTTC.

The V call is TRBV5-1, the J call TRBJ1-6; TRBD1 matches at 10 bases. Trimming at V came to 4 bases and at J to 8 bases, leaving 6 bases not matched to a gene. The CDR3 extends over 15 amino acids. Germline values: CDR1 SGHRS, CDR2 YFSETQ. CDR3 DNA sequence: TGCGCCAGCAGCCCTGGACAGGGGGTTGATTCACCCCTCCACTTT. This gives the protein CASSPGQGVDSPLHF.

The V and J genes are TRBV29-1 and TRBJ1-5; possible D gene TRBD1, 5 bases. The CDR3 is 11 residues long. Trimming took 6 bases from V and 7 from J, leaving 10 bases between them. Germline CDR1 is SQVTM and CDR2 is ANQGSEA. The CDR3 DNA sequence: TGCAGCGTGGAGGGGCCGCAGCCCCAGCATTTT. Residues: CSVEGPQPQHF.

The chain recombines TRBV6-5 with TRBJ2-1; D gene uncertain. With 7 bases removed from V and 8 bases from J, the gap between germline ends came to 15 bases. The CDR3 has 13 residues. The germline V gene has CDR1 MNHEY and CDR2 SVGAGI. CDR3 sequence reads: CASTLEVWDEQFF. DNA of the CDR3: TGTGCCAGCACCCTTGAGGTGTGGGATGAGCAGTTCTTC.

The chain couples TRBV7-9 to TRBJ2-1; 12 nucleotides agree with TRBD2. The V segment lost 5 bases and the J segment 7 bases; nucleotides outside the gene matches: 6. Germline CDR1 SEHNR, CDR2 FQNEAQ (reference sequence). CDR3 size: 15 residues. In DNA, the CDR3 is TGTGCCAGCAGCATAACCGGGACTAGCGGGAATGAGCAGTTCTTC. Translated: CASSITGTSGNEQFF.

The V call is TRBV6-6, the J call TRBJ2-3; no definite D call. This CDR3 is built from 12 residues. V was cut by 7 bases and J by 8 bases, with 13 bases left in between. Germline lookup yields CDR1 MNHNY and CDR2 SVGAGI (reference sequence). The chain's CDR3 is CASTHSRSTQYF. The CDR3 nucleotides read TGTGCCAGCACGCATAGTAGGAGTACGCAGTATTTT.

This sequence joins TRBV10-3 and TRBJ2-5, with 7 nucleotides matching TRBD2. Unmatched junction bases numbered 6, after V lost 2 bases and J lost 3 bases. CDR1 ENHRY and CDR2 SYGVKD come from the germline V gene. The CDR3 is 15 amino acids. CDR3 in DNA: TGTGCCATCAGTGAGCCGTCGGGGGGAAAAGAGACCCAGTACTTC. This translates into CAISEPSGGKETQYF.

The chain uses TRBV5-6 and TRBJ1-3; D ambiguous. The CDR3 contains 11 residues. Germline V gene data show CDR1 as SGHDT and CDR2 as YYEEEE. Trimming pared 0 bases from V and 14 bases from J, leaving 9 bases between. CDR3 loop: CASSLGESLYF. The DNA for the CDR3 is TGTGCCAGCAGCTTGGGGGAGAGCTTATATTTT. The full variable domain, with the rest looked up from reference TRBV5-6 and TRBJ1-3, is DAGVTQSPTHLIKTRGQQVTLRCSPKSGHDTVSWYQQALGQGPQFIFQYYEEEERQRGNFPDRFSGHQFPNYSSELNVNALLLGDSALYLCASSLGESLYFGEGSWLTVV.

This clone was picked up a small number of times. The CDR3 region is CASRLHFSSYEQYF. The DNA of the CDR3 is TGTGCCAGCCGGCTCCACTTCAGCTCCTACGAGCAGTACTTC. V usage is TRBV11-2 and J usage is TRBJ2-7, with unresolved D. Germline CDR1 and CDR2: SGHAT and FQNNGV. CDR3 length: 14 residues. Trimming shortened V by 8 bases and J by 0 bases, and 14 bases separated the two germline ends.

This clone was seen a single time. The chain carries TRBV27 and TRBJ2-2; TRBD1 matches at 9 bases. J was trimmed by 7 bases and V by 2 bases; bases with no gene match: 2. This CDR3 comprises 14 residues. The germline V gene encodes CDR1 MNHEY and CDR2 SMNVEV (reference sequence). CDR3 protein: CASSLGQGIGELFF. The CDR3, as DNA: TGTGCCAGCAGTTTAGGACAGGGGATCGGGGAGCTGTTTTTT.

The chain uses TRBV28 and TRBJ2-5; a weak D match, TRBD1 (6 bases). Trimming removed 6 bases at V and 4 bases at J, with 15 bases between. This CDR3 spans 14 amino acids. From germline, CDR1 is MDHEN and CDR2 SYDVKM. This chain's CDR3 is CASRGTSGTETQYF. CDR3 bases: TGTGCCAGCAGGGGGACATCAGGCACAGAGACCCAGTACTTC.